These 19 T cell receptor beta chains were sequenced from one sample in a study of response to subunit inactivated influenza vaccine. A single record per CDR3 protein comes from TCRdb applying MiXCR to the RT-PCR reads. The repertoire holds just over 300,000 distinct CDR3 sequences, with around a fifth as singletons. The material was PBMCs from blood, obtained roughly 20 months after vaccination. These receptor sequences come from a man between 45 and 75 years old who received an inactivated influenza vaccine.

This clonotype came up a few times. This chain links TRBV6-5 with TRBJ1-1; D not resolved. In germline, CDR1 is MNHEY, CDR2 SVGAGI. CDR3 length equals 14 residues. Trimming took 4 bases from V and 5 from J, leaving 14 bases between them. CDR3 bases: TGTGCCAGCAGTTCAGCAGAGATATGGACTGAAGCTTTCTTT. Amino acid sequence: CASSSAEIWTEAFF.

This chain links TRBV7-3 with TRBJ2-5; the D is unclear. This CDR3 has 13 residues. Germline V gives CDR1 SGHTA, CDR2 FQGTGA. Trimming took off 5 bases at V and 2 bases at J, with 9 bases between the two ends. For the CDR3, the DNA is TGTGCCAGCAGCATTGGCAGTCAAGAGACCCAGTACTTC. This gives the protein CASSIGSQETQYF.

In this sample, this clonotype turned up a few times. This chain connects TRBV6-1 to TRBJ1-2; D not certain. Germline CDR1 and CDR2: MNHNS and SASEGT. The CDR3 is 13 residues long. The germline V and J ends were trimmed by 8 bases and 0 bases, with 10 bases remaining between them. CDR3 in amino acids: CASWSNANYGYTF. As DNA, the CDR3 is TGTGCCAGCTGGTCCAACGCTAACTATGGCTACACCTTC.

In DNA form, the CDR3 reads TGTGCCAGCAGACGACTAGCGGGAGGGCCGCACAATGAGCAGTTCTTC. The encoded protein is CASRRLAGGPHNEQFF. The chain uses TRBV6-1 and TRBJ2-1; 14 bases align to TRBD2. Germline lookup yields CDR1 MNHNS and CDR2 SASEGT. The J segment lost 5 bases and the V segment lost 6 bases, leaving 6 bases of the junction unmatched. The CDR3 is made up of 16 amino acids.

This clonotype was seen a few times. The V gene is TRBV3-1, the J gene TRBJ2-7; 10 bases agree with TRBD1. The CDR3 is made up of 16 amino acids. Germline CDR1 is LGHDT and CDR2 is YNNKEL (reference sequence). After removal of 3 bases from V and 5 bases from J, the junction contained 10 bases not matched to a gene. Written as DNA, the CDR3 is TGTGCCAGCAGCCAGAGATCCGGGACAGGGGACCACGAGCAGTACTTC. Residues: CASSQRSGTGDHEQYF.

This clonotype was picked up a small number of times. J is TRBJ2-7 and V is TRBV11-2; 9 nucleotides line up with TRBD1. This CDR3 contains 16 residues. Per the germline V gene, CDR1 is SGHAT and CDR2 is FQNNGV. J gave up 5 bases and V 3 bases, and 11 bases lay outside the gene matches. CDR3 nucleotide sequence: TGTGCCAGCAGCTTTATCCGGGGACAGGGACTAAACGAGCAGTACTTC. Encoded protein: CASSFIRGQGLNEQYF. Drawing the rest from reference TRBV11-2 and TRBJ2-7, the complete variable domain is EAGVAQSPRYKIIEKRQSVAFWCNPISGHATLYWYQQILGQGPKLLIQFQNNGVVDDSQLPKDRFSAERLKGVDSTLKIQPAKLEDSAVYLCASSFIRGQGLNEQYFGPGTRLTVT.

This clonotype was seen more than once but under ten times. This chain joins TRBV7-6 and TRBJ2-2; D is perhaps TRBD2 (6 bases). Germline V lookup: CDR1 SGHVS, CDR2 FNYEAQ. This CDR3 has 17 amino acids. With 5 bases removed from V and 5 bases from J, the gap between germline ends came to 21 bases. The CDR3 spells CASSPGTAKRRTGELFF. The DNA for the CDR3 is TGTGCCAGCAGCCCCGGGACTGCCAAGAGAAGGACCGGGGAGCTGTTTTTT.

The V call is TRBV11-2, the J call TRBJ2-7; 11 bases fit TRBD1. The germline CDR1 and CDR2 sequences are SGHAT and FQNNGV. The CDR3 length is 14 residues. After removal of 4 bases from V and 5 bases from J, the junction contained 4 bases not matched to a gene. DNA for the CDR3: TGTGCCAGCAGCTGGGGGACAGGGGGGAACGAGCAGTACTTC. Translating it yields CASSWGTGGNEQYF.

There are a few counts of this clonotype. The chain joins TRBV27 to TRBJ2-2; 10 positions agree with TRBD2. Trimming cost V 2 bases and J 5 bases; bases outside gene matches: 2. This CDR3 spans 15 amino acids. Germline loops: CDR1 MNHEY, CDR2 SMNVEV (reference sequence). The CDR3 sequence: CASSLASGSTGELFF. CDR3 coding DNA: TGTGCCAGCAGTTTAGCTAGCGGGAGTACCGGGGAGCTGTTTTTT.

The CDR3 sequence is CASSSEMNTEAFF. The CDR3 DNA follows: TGTGCCAGCAGCTCCGAGATGAACACTGAAGCTTTCTTT. The gene calls are TRBV11-3 and TRBJ1-1, with no clear D. Trimming took 4 bases from V and 0 from J, leaving 6 bases between them. The CDR3 sequence is 13 residues long. Germline CDR1 reads SGHNT; CDR2 reads YENEEA. Full variable domain (rest looked up from reference TRBV11-3 and TRBJ1-1): EAGVVQSPRYKIIEKKQPVAFWCNPISGHNTLYWYLQNLGQGPELLIRYENEEAVDDSQLPKDRFSAERLKGVDSTLKIQPAELGDSAVYLCASSSEMNTEAFFGQGTRLTVV.

This clonotype was detected ten times or more. The rearrangement links TRBV10-3 to TRBJ1-2; a weak D match, TRBD1 (6 bases). The ends were cut back, 2 bases at V and 4 bases at J, with 11 bases in the middle. Germline V gene sequence: CDR1 ENHRY, CDR2 SYGVKD. The CDR3 is 14 residues long. The CDR3 nucleotides read TGTGCCATCAGTGAGGGACAGACTAGCTATGGCTACACCTTC. Translated: CAISEGQTSYGYTF.

This chain uses TRBV6-2 or TRBV6-3 with TRBJ1-4; D not resolved. The CDR3 has 16 residues. V lost 3 bases and J lost 3, with 14 bases in between. Germline assignment: CDR1 MNHEY and CDR2 SVGEGT. In nucleotides, the CDR3 is TGTGCCAGCAGTTATCGAGGAGGCAACGCTAATGAAAAACTGTTTTTT. The encoded protein is CASSYRGGNANEKLFF.

The sample holds many counts of this clonotype. This chain uses TRBV24-1 with TRBJ1-1; D gene uncertain. The CDR3 is made up of 12 amino acids. The V gene lost 7 bases and the J gene lost 6 bases, with 11 bases spanning the gap. Germline values: CDR1 KGHDR, CDR2 SFDVKD. The CDR3, as DNA: TGTGCCACCAGCTCGACGGGGTCTGAAGCTTTCTTT. Amino acid sequence: CATSSTGSEAFF.

This clonotype has ten or more counts. The chain combines TRBV4-1 with TRBJ2-5; the D is unclear. The V gene's germline CDR1 is MGHRA and CDR2 YSYEKL. This CDR3 has 13 amino acids. V lost 4 bases and J lost 4, with 10 bases in between. DNA of the CDR3: TGCGCCAGCAGCCGCATGAGCCGAGAGACCCAGTACTTC. It is translated as CASSRMSRETQYF.

The CDR3 loop is CASSDSVRADTQYF. CDR3 coding DNA: TGTGCCAGCAGTGACTCGGTTCGAGCAGATACGCAGTATTTT. This chain links TRBV6-4 with TRBJ2-3; unclear D gene. V dropped 0 bases and J dropped 4 bases, with 8 bases sitting between them. This CDR3 is built from 14 residues. Germline lookup yields CDR1 MRHNA and CDR2 SNTAGT.

The CDR3 protein is CAISGTGGRDRYF. Written as DNA, the CDR3 is TGTGCCATCAGCGGGACAGGGGGCAGGGATCGGTACTTC. J is TRBJ2-7 and V is TRBV10-3; 12 nucleotides align to TRBD1. The trim removed 6 bases at V and 12 bases at J, leaving 9 bases unmatched. CDR3 length equals 13 residues. Germline V gene lookup returns CDR1 ENHRY and CDR2 SYGVKD.

The V and J genes are TRBV5-1 and TRBJ1-3, with D maybe TRBD1 (5 bases). CDR3 length: 15 amino acids. CDR1 is SGHRS, CDR2 YFSETQ, per germline. V was pared by 2 bases and J by 1 base, with 10 bases between. The CDR3 region has the DNA TGCGCCAGCAGCTTTGAATCAGGGTCTGGAAACACCATATATTTT. This translates into CASSFESGSGNTIYF.

The rearrangement joins TRBV10-2 to TRBJ1-4; the D gene is possibly TRBD1 (6 bases). The CDR3 covers 15 residues. V was pared by 6 bases and J by 0 bases, with 11 bases between. Germline V gene lookup returns CDR1 WSHSY and CDR2 SAAADI. CDR3 protein: CASRGGVTTNEKLFF. CDR3 sequence (DNA): TGCGCCAGCAGGGGGGGCGTGACAACTAATGAAAAACTGTTTTTT.

The chain couples TRBV12-3 or TRBV12-4 to TRBJ2-1; weak D call: TRBD2 (6 bases). The CDR3 contains 14 residues. The V end lost 2 bases, the J end lost 7 bases, and 12 bases lay between the germline ends. The CDR3 here is CASSLYGRGNEQFF. Written as DNA, the CDR3 is TGTGCCAGCAGTTTATACGGGAGAGGGAATGAGCAGTTCTTC.